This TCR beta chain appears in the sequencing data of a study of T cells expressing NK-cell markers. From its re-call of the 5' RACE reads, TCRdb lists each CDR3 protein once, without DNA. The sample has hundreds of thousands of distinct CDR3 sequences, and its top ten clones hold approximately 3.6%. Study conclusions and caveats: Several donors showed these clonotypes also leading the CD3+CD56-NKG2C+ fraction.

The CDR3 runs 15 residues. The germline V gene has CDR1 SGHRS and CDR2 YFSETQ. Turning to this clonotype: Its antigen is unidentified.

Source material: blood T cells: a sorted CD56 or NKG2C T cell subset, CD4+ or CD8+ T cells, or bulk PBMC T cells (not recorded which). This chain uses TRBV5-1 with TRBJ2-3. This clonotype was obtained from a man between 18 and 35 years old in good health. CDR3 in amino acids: CASSLGRTSTDTQYF.